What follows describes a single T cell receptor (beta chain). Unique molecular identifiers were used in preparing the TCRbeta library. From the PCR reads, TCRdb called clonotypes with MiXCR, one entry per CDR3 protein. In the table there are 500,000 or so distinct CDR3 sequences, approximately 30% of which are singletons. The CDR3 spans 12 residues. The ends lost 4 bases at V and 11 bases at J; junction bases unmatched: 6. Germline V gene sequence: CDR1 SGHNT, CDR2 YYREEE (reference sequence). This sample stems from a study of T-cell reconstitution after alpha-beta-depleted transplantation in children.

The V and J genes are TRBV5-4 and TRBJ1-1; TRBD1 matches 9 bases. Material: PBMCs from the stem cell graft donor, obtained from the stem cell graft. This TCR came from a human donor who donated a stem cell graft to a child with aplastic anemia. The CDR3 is CASSAPDRGAFF. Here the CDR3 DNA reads TGTGCCAGCAGCGCCCCAGACAGGGGGGCTTTCTTT.